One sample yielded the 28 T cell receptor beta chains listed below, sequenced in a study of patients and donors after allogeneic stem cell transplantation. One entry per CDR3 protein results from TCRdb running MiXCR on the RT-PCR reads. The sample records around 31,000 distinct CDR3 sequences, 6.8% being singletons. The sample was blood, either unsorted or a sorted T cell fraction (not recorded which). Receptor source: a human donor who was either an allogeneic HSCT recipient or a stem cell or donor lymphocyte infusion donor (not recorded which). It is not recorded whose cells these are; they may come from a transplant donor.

The CDR3 loop reads CATSDWSEETQYF. The CDR3 DNA is TGTGCCACCAGTGACTGGTCAGAAGAGACCCAGTACTTC. V gene TRBV24-1 combines with J gene TRBJ2-5; D remains unclear. V gave up 4 bases and J gave up 3 bases, with 8 bases separating them. The V gene's germline CDR1 is KGHDR and CDR2 SFDVKD. CDR3 length: 13 residues.

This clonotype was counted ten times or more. The CDR3 sequence is CSARVLGTGRIPQHF. The CDR3 coding sequence is TGCAGTGCTAGAGTTTTAGGGACAGGGAGGATTCCCCAGCATTTT. V and J are TRBV20-1 and TRBJ1-5, with 9 bases matching TRBD1. The J segment lost 10 bases and the V segment lost 1 base, leaving 11 bases of the junction unmatched. CDR3 length: 15 residues. The V gene's germline CDR1 is DFQATT and CDR2 SNEGSKA (reference sequence).

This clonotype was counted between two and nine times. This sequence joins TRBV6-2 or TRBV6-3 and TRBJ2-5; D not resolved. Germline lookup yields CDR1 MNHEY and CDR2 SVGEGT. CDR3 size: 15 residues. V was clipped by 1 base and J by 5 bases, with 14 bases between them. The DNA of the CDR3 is TGTGCCAGCAGTTACTACCCTGGGCAGTGGGAGACCCAGTACTTC. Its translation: CASSYYPGQWETQYF.

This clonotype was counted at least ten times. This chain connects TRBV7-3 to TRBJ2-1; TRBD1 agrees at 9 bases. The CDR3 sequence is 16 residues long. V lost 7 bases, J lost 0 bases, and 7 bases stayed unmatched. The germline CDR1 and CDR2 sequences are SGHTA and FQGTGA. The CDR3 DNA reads TGTGCCAGCACGAAGACAGGGGGAGGCTCCTACAATGAGCAGTTCTTC. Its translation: CASTKTGGGSYNEQFF.

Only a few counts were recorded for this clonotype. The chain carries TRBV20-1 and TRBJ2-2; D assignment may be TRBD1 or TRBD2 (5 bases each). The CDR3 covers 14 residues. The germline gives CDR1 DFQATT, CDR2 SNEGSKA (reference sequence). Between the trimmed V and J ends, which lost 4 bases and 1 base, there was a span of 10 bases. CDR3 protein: CSATRGGNTGELFF. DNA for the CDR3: TGCAGTGCTACCCGGGGCGGGAACACCGGGGAGCTGTTTTTT.

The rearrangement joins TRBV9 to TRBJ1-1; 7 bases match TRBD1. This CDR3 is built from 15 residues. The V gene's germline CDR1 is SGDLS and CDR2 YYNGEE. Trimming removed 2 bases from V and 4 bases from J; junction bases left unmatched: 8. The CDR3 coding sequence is TGTGCCAGCAGCGTGAGGACAGGTTACCCCACTGAAGCTTTCTTT. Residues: CASSVRTGYPTEAFF.

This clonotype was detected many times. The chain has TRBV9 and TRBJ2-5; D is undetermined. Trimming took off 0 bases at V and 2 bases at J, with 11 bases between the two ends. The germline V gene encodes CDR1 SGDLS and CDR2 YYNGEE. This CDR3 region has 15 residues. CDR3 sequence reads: CASSVAPWRQETQYF. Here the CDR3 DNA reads TGTGCCAGCAGCGTAGCCCCATGGAGACAAGAGACCCAGTACTTC.

In DNA form, the CDR3 reads TGTGCCAGCAGCTTGGAATGGACTGAGCAGTTCTTC. This translates into CASSLEWTEQFF. The chain joins TRBV5-8 to TRBJ2-1; D remains unclear. Trimming left V 0 bases short and J 9 bases short, with 7 bases between. The CDR3 spans 12 residues. Germline V gene data show CDR1 as SGHTS and CDR2 as YDEGEE.

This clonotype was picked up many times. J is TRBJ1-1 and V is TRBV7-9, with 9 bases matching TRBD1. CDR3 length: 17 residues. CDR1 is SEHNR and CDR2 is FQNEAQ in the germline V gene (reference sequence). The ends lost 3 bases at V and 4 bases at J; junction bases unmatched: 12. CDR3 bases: TGTGCCAGCAGCTTTAGGACAGGGGTTATCGGTAGCACTGAAGCTTTCTTT. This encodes CASSFRTGVIGSTEAFF.

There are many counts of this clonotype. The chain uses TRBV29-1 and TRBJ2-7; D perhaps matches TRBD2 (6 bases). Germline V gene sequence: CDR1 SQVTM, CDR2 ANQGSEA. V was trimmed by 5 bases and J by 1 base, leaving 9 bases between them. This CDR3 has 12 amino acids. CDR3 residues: CSVMAGSYEQYF. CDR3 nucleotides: TGCAGCGTTATGGCGGGATCCTACGAGCAGTACTTC.

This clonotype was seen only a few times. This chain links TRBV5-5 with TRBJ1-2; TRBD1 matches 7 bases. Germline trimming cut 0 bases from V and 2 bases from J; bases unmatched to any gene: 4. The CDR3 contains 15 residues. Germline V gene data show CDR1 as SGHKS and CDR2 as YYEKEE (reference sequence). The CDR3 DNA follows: TGTGCCAGCAGCTTGGGGACAGGAAAAAACTATGGCTACACCTTC. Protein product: CASSLGTGKNYGYTF.

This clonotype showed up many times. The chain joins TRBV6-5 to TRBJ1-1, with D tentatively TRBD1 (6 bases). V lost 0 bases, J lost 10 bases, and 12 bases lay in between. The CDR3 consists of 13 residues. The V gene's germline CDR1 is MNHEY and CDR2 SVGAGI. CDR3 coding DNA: TGTGCCAGCAGTTACTCGTTCGGGGGCGCAGCTTTCTTT. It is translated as CASSYSFGGAAFF.

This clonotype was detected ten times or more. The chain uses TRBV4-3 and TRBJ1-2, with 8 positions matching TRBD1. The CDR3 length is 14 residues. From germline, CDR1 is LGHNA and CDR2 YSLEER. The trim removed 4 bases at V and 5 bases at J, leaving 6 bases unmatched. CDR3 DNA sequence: TGCGCCAGCAGCCCCGGACAGGGAAGGTATGGCTACACCTTC. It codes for CASSPGQGRYGYTF.

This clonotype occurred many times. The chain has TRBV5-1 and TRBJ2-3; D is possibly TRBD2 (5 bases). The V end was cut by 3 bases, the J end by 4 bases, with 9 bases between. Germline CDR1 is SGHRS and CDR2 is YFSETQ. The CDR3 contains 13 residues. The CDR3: CASSYAGSDTQYF. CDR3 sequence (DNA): TGCGCCAGCAGCTATGCGGGTTCAGATACGCAGTATTTT.

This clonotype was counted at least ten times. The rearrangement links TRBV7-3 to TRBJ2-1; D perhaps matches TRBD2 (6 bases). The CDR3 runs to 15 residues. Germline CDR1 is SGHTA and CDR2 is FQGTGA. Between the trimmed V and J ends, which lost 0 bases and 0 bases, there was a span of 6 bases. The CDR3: CASSLTGSSYNEQFF. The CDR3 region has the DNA TGTGCCAGCAGCTTAACCGGGAGCTCCTACAATGAGCAGTTCTTC.

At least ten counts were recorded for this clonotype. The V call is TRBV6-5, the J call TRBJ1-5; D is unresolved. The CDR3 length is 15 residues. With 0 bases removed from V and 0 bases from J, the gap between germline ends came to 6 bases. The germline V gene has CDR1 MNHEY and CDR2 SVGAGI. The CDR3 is CASSYSHRSNQPQHF. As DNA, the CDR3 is TGTGCCAGCAGTTACTCGCATCGTAGCAATCAGCCCCAGCATTTT.

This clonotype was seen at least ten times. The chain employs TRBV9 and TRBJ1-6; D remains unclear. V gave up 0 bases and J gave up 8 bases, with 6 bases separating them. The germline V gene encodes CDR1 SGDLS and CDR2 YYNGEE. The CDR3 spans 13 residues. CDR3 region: CASSVGMDSPLHF. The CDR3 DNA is TGTGCCAGCAGCGTAGGGATGGATTCACCCCTCCACTTT.

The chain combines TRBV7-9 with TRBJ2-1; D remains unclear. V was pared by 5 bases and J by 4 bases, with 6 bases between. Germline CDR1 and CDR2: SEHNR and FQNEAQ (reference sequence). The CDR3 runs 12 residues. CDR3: CASSPNYNEQFF. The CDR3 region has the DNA TGTGCCAGCAGCCCCAATTACAATGAGCAGTTCTTC.

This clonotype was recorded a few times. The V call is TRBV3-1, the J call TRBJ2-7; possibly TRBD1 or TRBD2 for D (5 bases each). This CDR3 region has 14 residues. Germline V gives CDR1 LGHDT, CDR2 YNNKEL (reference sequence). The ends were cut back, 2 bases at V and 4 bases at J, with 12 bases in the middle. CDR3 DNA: TGTGCCAGCAGCCAACCCCCGGGGCAATACGAGCAGTACTTC. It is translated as CASSQPPGQYEQYF.

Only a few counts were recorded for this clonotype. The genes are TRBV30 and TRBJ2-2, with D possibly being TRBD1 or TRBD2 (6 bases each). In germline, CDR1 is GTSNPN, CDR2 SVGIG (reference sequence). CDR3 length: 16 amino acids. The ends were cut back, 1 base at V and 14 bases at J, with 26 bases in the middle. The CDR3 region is CAWSGLGGAGSSKLFF. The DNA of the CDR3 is TGTGCCTGGAGTGGGTTGGGGGGCGCGGGGTCCTCCAAACTGTTTTTT.

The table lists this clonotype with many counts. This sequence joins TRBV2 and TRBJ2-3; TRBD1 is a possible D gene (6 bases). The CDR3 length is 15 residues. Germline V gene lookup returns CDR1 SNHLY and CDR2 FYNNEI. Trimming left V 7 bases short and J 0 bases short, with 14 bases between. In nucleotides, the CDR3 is TGTGCCAGCAAAGGGACACTGACTAGCACAGATACGCAGTATTTT. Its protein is CASKGTLTSTDTQYF.

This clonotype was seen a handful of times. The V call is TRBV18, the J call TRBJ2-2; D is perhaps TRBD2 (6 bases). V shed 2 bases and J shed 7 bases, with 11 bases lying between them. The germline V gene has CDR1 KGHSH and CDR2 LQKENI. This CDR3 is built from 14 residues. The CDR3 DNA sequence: TGTGCCAGCTCACCAGGGACTCGAGGCGGGGAGCTGTTTTTT. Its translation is CASSPGTRGGELFF.

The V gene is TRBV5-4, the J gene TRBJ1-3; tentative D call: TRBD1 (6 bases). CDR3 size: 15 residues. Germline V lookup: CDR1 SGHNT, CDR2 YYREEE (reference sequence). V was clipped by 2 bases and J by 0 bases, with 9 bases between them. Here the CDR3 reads CASSLQGLSGNTIYF. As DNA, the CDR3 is TGTGCCAGCAGCTTACAGGGTCTCTCTGGAAACACCATATATTTT.

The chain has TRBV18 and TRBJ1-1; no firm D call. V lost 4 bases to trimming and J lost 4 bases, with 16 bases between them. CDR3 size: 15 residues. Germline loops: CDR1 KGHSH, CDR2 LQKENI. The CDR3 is CASSLPSVTGTEAFF. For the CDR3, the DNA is TGTGCCAGCTCACTCCCGTCAGTGACGGGCACTGAAGCTTTCTTT. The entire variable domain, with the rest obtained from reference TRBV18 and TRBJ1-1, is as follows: NAGVMQNPRHLVRRRGQEARLRCSPMKGHSHVYWYRQLPEEGLKFMVYLQKENIIDESGMPKERFSAEFPKEGPSILRIQQVVRGDSAAYFCASSLPSVTGTEAFFGQGTRLTVV.

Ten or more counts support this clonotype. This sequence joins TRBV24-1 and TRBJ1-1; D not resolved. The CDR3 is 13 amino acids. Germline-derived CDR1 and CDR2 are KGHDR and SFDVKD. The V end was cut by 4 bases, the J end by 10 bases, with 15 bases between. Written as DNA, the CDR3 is TGTGCCACCAGTGACCCGTATCAAAAGGGAGCTTTCTTT. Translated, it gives CATSDPYQKGAFF.

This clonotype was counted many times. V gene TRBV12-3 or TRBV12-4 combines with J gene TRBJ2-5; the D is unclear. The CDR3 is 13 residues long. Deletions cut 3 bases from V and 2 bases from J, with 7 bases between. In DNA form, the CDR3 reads TGTGCCAGCAGTTTGAGATCACAAGAGACCCAGTACTTC. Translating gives CASSLRSQETQYF.

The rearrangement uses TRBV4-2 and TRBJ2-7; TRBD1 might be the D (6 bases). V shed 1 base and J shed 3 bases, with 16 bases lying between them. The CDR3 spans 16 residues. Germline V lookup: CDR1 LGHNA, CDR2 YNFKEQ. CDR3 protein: CASSQAGVVNVYEQYF. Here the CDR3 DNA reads TGTGCCAGCAGCCAAGCAGGGGTGGTAAATGTCTACGAGCAGTACTTC.

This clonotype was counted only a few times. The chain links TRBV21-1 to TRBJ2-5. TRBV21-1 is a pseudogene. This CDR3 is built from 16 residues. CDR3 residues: CASYKTTSRVQETQYF. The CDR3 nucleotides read TGTGCCAGCTATAAAACGACGTCAAGGGTCCAAGAGACCCAGTACTTC.